This TCR beta chain was retrieved from a study of cytomegalovirus exposure and HLA in healthy donors (dated by TCRdb to 2015 to 2018). General notes on the study: According to a later analysis, the 100 to 150 validation repertoires were produced on the same platform as the approximately 600 repertoires of the first cohort. In addition to the first cohort of 650 to 750 subjects, a separate validation cohort of approximately 130 different subjects was used. High-throughput TCR immunosequencing, statistical association of individual TCRs with disease status, and machine learning were combined to predict cytomegalovirus infection status. The study aimed to test whether cataloging public T cell receptors could reveal signatures of past pathogen exposure. What the study reported, not specific to this receptor: A total of fewer than 200 TCR beta chains were listed by the study as associated with cytomegalovirus. In a later analysis, TCRs clustered in the first cohort were found to also tend to co-occur in the 100 to 150 validation repertoires, with around 94% of cluster scores above 0. Across donors, most TCR sequences were observed very rarely, whereas some public TCRs were present in many individuals. According to the authors, the approach could potentially be generalized to other disease states and immunological phenotypes. The classifier was reported to diagnose cytomegalovirus status with high specificity and sensitivity in both the original cohort and the validation cohort. A later analysis had no HLA typing for the validation cohort, so co-occurrence there was scored across all 120 repertoires. In vitro tests confirmed that three of the cytomegalovirus-associated TCR beta chains recognize cytomegalovirus antigens.

A remark on this clone: Its recognized antigen is unknown. No much larger clone is present one base from it, and per-base qualities are unavailable.

Separate from the approximately 700-subject first cohort, the validation cohort of around 130 subjects was the group to which the donors belonged. The library was produced with the immunoSEQ multiplex PCR assay. Per the original workflow: A statistical classification framework was built for diagnosing cytomegalovirus status from the catalog of TCR beta chain sequences. TCRdb mirrors the immuneACCESS table, restricted to in-frame sequences. Some clones are absent from its copies; in checked studies, under half trace to an unresolved V gene, and the reason for the others is unknown. V, J and clone size reflect that table, while D and trimming were determined from the DNA. In all, the sample holds 330,000 or so clones, and 86% of those were seen once. The ten top clones hold roughly 0.8% of the sample. The clonotype was recovered from a woman aged 18-30 years in good health and CMV-seronegative. Sequenced input: PBMCs.

The bases are TGTGCCAGCAGCTTGGGGGGTTCTTCGGTCTATGGCTACACCTTC. Translation gives CASSLGGSSVYGYTF. The chain uses TRBV7-8 and TRBJ1-2; TRBD1 could be the D gene, as 5 bases match. Counted from cysteine to phenylalanine, this CDR3 has 15 amino acids. CDR3 DNA only is kept here, 45 bases in frame from base 1. V loses 3 bases of germline sequence and J loses 4 bases, and the interval between the two ends is 15 bases. CDR1 and CDR2 are drawn from the germline V gene: SGHVS, FQNEAQ.